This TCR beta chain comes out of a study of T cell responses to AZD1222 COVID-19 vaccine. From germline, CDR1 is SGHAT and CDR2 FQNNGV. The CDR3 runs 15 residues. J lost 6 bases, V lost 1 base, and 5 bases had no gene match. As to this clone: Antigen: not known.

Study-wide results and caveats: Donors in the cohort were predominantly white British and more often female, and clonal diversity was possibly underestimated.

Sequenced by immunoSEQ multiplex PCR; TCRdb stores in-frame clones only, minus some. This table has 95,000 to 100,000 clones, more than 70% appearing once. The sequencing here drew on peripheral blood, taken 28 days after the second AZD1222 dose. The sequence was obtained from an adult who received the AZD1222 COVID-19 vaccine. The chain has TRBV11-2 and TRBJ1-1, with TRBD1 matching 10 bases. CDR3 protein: CASSLGTGGISEAFF. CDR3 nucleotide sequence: TGTGCCAGCAGCTTAGGGACAGGGGGTATCTCTGAAGCTTTCTTT.